This is a list of T cell receptor beta chains from one sample in a study of long-term antiretroviral therapy in people with HIV. Measured with immunoSEQ multiplex PCR; TCRdb has only the in-frame clones, and not every one. Of tens of thousands of clones in the sample, more than 75% were seen once. Source: unsorted PBMCs, taken about 5 years after starting antiretroviral therapy. Source of these receptors: a middle-aged man with HIV. Each CDR3 is given with its conserved first and last residue. D genes are given only for firm matches. Clone size is given for some rows only: seen once, a few or many times, or a class if the clone is expanded.

J gene | V gene | clone size | D gene | CDR3 DNA | CDR3 protein
TRBJ2-1 | TRBV7-2 | - | - | TGTGCCAGCAGCTCCCCCGGATTACCCTACAATGAGCAGTTCTTC | CASSSPGLPYNEQFF
TRBJ1-4 | TRBV19 | - | TRBD1 | TGTGCCAGTAGACCCGGGACAGGGGCCAGTGGAAGGGAAAAACTGTTTTTT | CASRPGTGASGREKLFF
TRBJ2-7 | TRBV2 | - | TRBD2 | TGTGCCAGCAGTGGGGGGGGTATCGAGCAGTACTTC | CASSGGGIEQYF
TRBJ1-2 | TRBV7-2 | - | - | TGTGCCAGCAGCTTAAAGGTTGGCTACACCTTC | CASSLKVGYTF
TRBJ2-7 | TRBV11-2 | - | - | TGTGCCAGCAGCTCCGCTTTAGGGGACTACGAGCAGTACTTC | CASSSALGDYEQYF
TRBJ2-1 | TRBV9 | - | TRBD1 | TGTGCCAGCAGCGTCCGGGACAGCAGCTACAATGAGCAGTTCTTC | CASSVRDSSYNEQFF
TRBJ1-5 | TRBV28 | - | - | TGTGCCAGCCTAGGAGGCACCGGTGGCCAGCCCCAGCATTTT | CASLGGTGGQPQHF
TRBJ2-7 | TRBV19 | once | TRBD1 | TGTGCCAGTAGTCCGGACAGGGGGCGAACCTACGAGCAGTACTTC | CASSPDRGRTYEQYF
TRBJ2-4 | TRBV14 | - | - | TGTGCCAGCAGCCAAGACAGTGGCGCCGGAACCAAAAACATTCAGTACTTC | CASSQDSGAGTKNIQYF
TRBJ2-7 | TRBV4-1 | few | - | TGCGCCAGCAGCCAAGACACTTCCGGTATCTTCTCCTACGAGCAGTACTTC | CASSQDTSGIFSYEQYF
TRBJ1-5 | TRBV5-4 | once | TRBD1 | TGTGCCAGCAGCTTGGGTGGCGGACAGGATCAGCCCCAGCATTTT | CASSLGGGQDQPQHF
TRBJ2-1 | TRBV6-1 | - | - | TGTGCCACCCAGGACTTTGGCGAAACCCCCAATGAGCAGTTCTTC | CATQDFGETPNEQFF
TRBJ2-7 | TRBV7-9 | - | - | TGTGCCAGCAGCTTAGCTGTGGCCTACGAGCAGTACTTC | CASSLAVAYEQYF
TRBJ2-4 | TRBV7-2 | once | TRBD2 | TGTGCCAGCAGCTCTCTCGCGGGAGCCCCCATTCAGTACTTC | CASSSLAGAPIQYF
TRBJ2-2 | TRBV7-2 | - | - | TGTGCCAGCAGCCCTCGGAGTAGCGAAAACACCGGGGAGCTGTTTTTT | CASSPRSSENTGELFF
TRBJ1-1 | TRBV5-1 | - | - | TGCGCCAGCAGCTTGGCCGGTAGGTCGGCGGCTTTCTTT | CASSLAGRSAAFF
TRBJ2-3 | TRBV5-1 | - | TRBD2 | TGCGCCAGCAGCTCTGGACTAGCGGGAATCTCGGATACGCAGTATTTT | CASSSGLAGISDTQYF
TRBJ2-2 | TRBV2 | - | - | TGTGCCAGAAGGGGGGAGAACACCGGGGAGCTGTTTTTT | CARRGENTGELFF
TRBJ2-7 | TRBV18 | - | TRBD2 | TGTGCCAGCTCACCCCCTGGACTAGCGGGAGACGCGCAGTACTTC | CASSPPGLAGDAQYF
TRBJ2-5 | TRBV18 | - | TRBD1 | TGTGCCAGCTCACCAAACCCCAGGACAGGGGGCGTTGACAAGTCCCACAAAAATGACGAGACCCAGTACTTC | CASSPNPRTGGVDKSHKNDETQYF
TRBJ2-3 | TRBV27 | - | TRBD2 | TGTGCCAGCAGTTTATCTCTACGGGGGGGTGCTAGCACAGATACGCAGTATTTT | CASSLSLRGGASTDTQYF
TRBJ2-2 | TRBV18 | - | - | TGTGCCAGCTCACCCCGGACTACCCCCGGGGAGCTGTTTTTT | CASSPRTTPGELFF
TRBJ1-1 | TRBV5-1 | - | - | TGCGCCAGCAGCTCTGACACCCGGAACACTGAAGCTTTCTTT | CASSSDTRNTEAFF
TRBJ2-7 | TRBV5-5 | - | TRBD2 | TGTGCCAGCAGATCTGTAGCGGGAGGGACCTACGAGCAGTACTTC | CASRSVAGGTYEQYF
TRBJ2-2 | TRBV6-5 | - | - | TGTGCCAGCAGTTACTCGAGTCCCGGGGAGCTGTTTTTT | CASSYSSPGELFF
TRBJ1-3 | TRBV6-5 | - | - | TGTGCCAGCAGTTTCCTCCCCTTTTATTCTGGAAACACCATATATTTT | CASSFLPFYSGNTIYF
TRBJ2-1 | TRBV19 | - | - | TGTGCCAGTAGTTCGCGATTGGGGGATGAGCAGTTCTTC | CASSSRLGDEQFF
TRBJ1-1 | TRBV19 | - | - | TGTGCCAGTAGTATTCACTCGGGGGCGGGGAACACTGAAGCTTTCTTT | CASSIHSGAGNTEAFF
TRBJ1-2 | TRBV10-3 | - | - | TGTGCCATCAGTGAGTTTGTATCGGGCACGGGCTACACCTTC | CAISEFVSGTGYTF
TRBJ1-4 | TRBV19 | - | - | TGTGCCAGTAGTGAAGACGGCCGCGGGGAAAAACTGTTTTTT | CASSEDGRGEKLFF
TRBJ2-1 | TRBV25-1 | - | TRBD2 | TGTGCCAGCAGTGAATTAAGAGCGGGAGCTTACAATGAGCAGTTCTTC | CASSELRAGAYNEQFF
TRBJ1-5 | TRBV5-4 | - | - | TGTGCCAGCAGCTTGAGTCCGGGAAGTCAACAGCCCCAGCATTTT | CASSLSPGSQQPQHF
TRBJ2-7 | TRBV5-1 | - | TRBD1 | TGCGCCAGCAGCCCTGTAGGTGCCGGGACAGGGTTCTACGAGCAGTACTTC | CASSPVGAGTGFYEQYF
TRBJ1-1 | TRBV7-8 | - | - | TGTGCCAGCAGCTTAGACACCGGGACTCCCCAGGGAGCTTTCTTT | CASSLDTGTPQGAFF
TRBJ2-2 | TRBV9 | - | - | TGTGCCAGCAGCGTAGGGTGGGAGACCGGGGAGCTGTTTTTT | CASSVGWETGELFF
TRBJ2-3 | TRBV7-9 | - | - | TGTGCCAGCAGCGAGACAGATACGCAGTATTTT | CASSETDTQYF
TRBJ2-5 | TRBV5-1 | - | TRBD1 | TGCGCCAGCAGCCTCCAGGGACAGGGAGGGGCAAAGACCCAGTACTTC | CASSLQGQGGAKTQYF
TRBJ2-3 | TRBV13 | - | TRBD2 | TGTGCCAGCAGCGTAGCGGGGACCACAGATACGCAGTATTTT | CASSVAGTTDTQYF
TRBJ2-3 | TRBV5-1 | - | - | TGCGCCAGCAGCTTGTTGGGGACCGCCAGAGATACGCAGTATTTT | CASSLLGTARDTQYF
TRBJ2-2 | TRBV28 | once | - | TGTGCCAGCAGCCGACAGTTCATCGACACCGGGGAGCTGTTTTTT | CASSRQFIDTGELFF
TRBJ2-1 | TRBV15 | - | - | TGTGCCACCAGGAGGGACAATGAGCAGTTCTTC | CATRRDNEQFF
TRBJ2-2 | TRBV15 | - | TRBD2 | TGTGCCACCAGCAGAGGGCTAGCGGGGGAGGCCGGGGAGCTGTTTTTT | CATSRGLAGEAGELFF
TRBJ2-5 | TRBV28 | - | - | TGTGCCAGCAGCCCCTGGCTCCAAGAGACCCAGTACTTC | CASSPWLQETQYF
TRBJ1-3 | TRBV25-1 | - | - | TGTGCCAGCATGCAGGGGTCGAGCTCTGGAAACACCATATATTTT | CASMQGSSSGNTIYF
TRBJ2-1 | TRBV20-1 | - | - | TGCAGTGCTAGAGAGTACAATGAGCAGTTCTTC | CSAREYNEQFF
TRBJ1-4 | TRBV11-2 | - | - | TGTGCCAGCAGCTTAGACGGCCGAGAACTGTTTTTT | CASSLDGRELFF
TRBJ2-3 | TRBV20-1 | - | - | TGCGGAAAAGGTGAAACAGATACGCAGTATTTT | CGKGETDTQYF
TRBJ2-1 | TRBV9 | - | TRBD2 | TGTGCCAGCAGCGTCCATTCGGGAGGGGGCAATGAGCAGTTCTTC | CASSVHSGGGNEQFF
TRBJ1-3 | TRBV10-2 | - | - | TGCGCCAGCAGTGAGTTGAGTTATAGCACCATATATTTT | CASSELSYSTIYF
TRBJ1-5 | TRBV18 | - | - | TGTGCCAGCTCACCGACGACTAGCAATCAGCCCCAGCATTTT | CASSPTTSNQPQHF
TRBJ1-1 | TRBV6-6 | - | - | TGTGCCAGCATGGGGACCCTCAGGGGAGACACTGAAGCTTTCTTT | CASMGTLRGDTEAFF
TRBJ2-7 | TRBV6-1 | few | - | TGTGCCAGCAGTGAAGTCGGCTACGAGCAGTACTTC | CASSEVGYEQYF
TRBJ1-3 | TRBV9 | - | - | TGTGCCAGCAGCGTAGAGGATGGTCCCTCTGGAAACACCATATATTTT | CASSVEDGPSGNTIYF